Below are 2 T cell receptor beta chains sequenced from a single sample in a study of blood T cell repertoires in COVID-19 (dated by TCRdb to 2018 to 2021). Receptor libraries were prepared by the immunoSEQ multiplex PCR assay. Entries here come from immuneACCESS through TCRdb and include only in-frame sequences with V and J called. Some clones fail to appear in such tables; in the studies checked, an unresolved V gene covers under half of the shortfall, and the cause of the remainder is unknown. The sample profile shows some 400,000 clones; about 87% of them were found once. The leading ten clones occupy under 3% of the sample. Specimen: peripheral blood. The receptors originated from a human donor in a cohort sampled during active COVID-19.

V and J are TRBV12-5 and TRBJ2-1; possible D gene TRBD1, 6 bases. The germline V gene encodes CDR1 LGHNT and CDR2 FRNRAP. The ends were cut back, 7 bases at V and 4 bases at J, with 20 bases in the middle. This CDR3 comprises 16 residues. CDR3 nucleotides: TGTGCTAGTGCCATGAGCCCCAGGGGAAATTACAATGAGCAGTTCTTC. It specifies CASAMSPRGNYNEQFF.

The chain employs TRBV5-1 and TRBJ2-3; 8 bases agree with TRBD2. This CDR3 contains 15 residues. J lost 3 bases, V lost 5 bases, and 8 bases had no gene match. The germline CDR1 and CDR2 sequences are SGHRS and YFSETQ. The CDR3 DNA reads TGCGCCAGCAGATCGGGGGGGGACCCGACAGATACGCAGTATTTT. Its translation: CASRSGGDPTDTQYF.